This T cell receptor beta chain was retrieved from a study of PD-L1 blockade in urothelial cancer. Looking at the study overall: Blood analyses occurred 3 weeks (second dose) and 6 weeks post treatment start. A median blood sample held roughly 150,000 T cells and 80,000 or so unique TCRs. Study outcomes and limitations: At the 3-week point, tumor-associated blood clones expanded more in durable-benefit patients.

As regards this clone: Its antigen is unidentified.

TCRdb's table, derived via immunoSEQ multiplex PCR, lists solely in-frame clones and lacks some. The sample includes around 130,000 clones, about 88% of them seen just once. Time point defined: pretreatment peripheral blood. Locally advanced or metastatic urothelial carcinoma affected the patients. V trimming: 1 base; J trimming: 7 bases; junction bases outside the gene matches: 6. Germline assignment: CDR1 SGHNT and CDR2 YYREEE (reference sequence). The CDR3 has 15 residues. The rearrangement links TRBV5-4 to TRBJ2-1, with 9 nucleotides matching TRBD1. The sequence came from a man aged 45-60 years with urothelial cancer. Source: PBMCs, taken around atezolizumab (anti-PD-L1) treatment. The chain's CDR3 is CASSLRTGVVNEQFF. Written as DNA, the CDR3 is TGTGCCAGCAGCTTGCGGACAGGGGTCGTGAATGAGCAGTTCTTC.